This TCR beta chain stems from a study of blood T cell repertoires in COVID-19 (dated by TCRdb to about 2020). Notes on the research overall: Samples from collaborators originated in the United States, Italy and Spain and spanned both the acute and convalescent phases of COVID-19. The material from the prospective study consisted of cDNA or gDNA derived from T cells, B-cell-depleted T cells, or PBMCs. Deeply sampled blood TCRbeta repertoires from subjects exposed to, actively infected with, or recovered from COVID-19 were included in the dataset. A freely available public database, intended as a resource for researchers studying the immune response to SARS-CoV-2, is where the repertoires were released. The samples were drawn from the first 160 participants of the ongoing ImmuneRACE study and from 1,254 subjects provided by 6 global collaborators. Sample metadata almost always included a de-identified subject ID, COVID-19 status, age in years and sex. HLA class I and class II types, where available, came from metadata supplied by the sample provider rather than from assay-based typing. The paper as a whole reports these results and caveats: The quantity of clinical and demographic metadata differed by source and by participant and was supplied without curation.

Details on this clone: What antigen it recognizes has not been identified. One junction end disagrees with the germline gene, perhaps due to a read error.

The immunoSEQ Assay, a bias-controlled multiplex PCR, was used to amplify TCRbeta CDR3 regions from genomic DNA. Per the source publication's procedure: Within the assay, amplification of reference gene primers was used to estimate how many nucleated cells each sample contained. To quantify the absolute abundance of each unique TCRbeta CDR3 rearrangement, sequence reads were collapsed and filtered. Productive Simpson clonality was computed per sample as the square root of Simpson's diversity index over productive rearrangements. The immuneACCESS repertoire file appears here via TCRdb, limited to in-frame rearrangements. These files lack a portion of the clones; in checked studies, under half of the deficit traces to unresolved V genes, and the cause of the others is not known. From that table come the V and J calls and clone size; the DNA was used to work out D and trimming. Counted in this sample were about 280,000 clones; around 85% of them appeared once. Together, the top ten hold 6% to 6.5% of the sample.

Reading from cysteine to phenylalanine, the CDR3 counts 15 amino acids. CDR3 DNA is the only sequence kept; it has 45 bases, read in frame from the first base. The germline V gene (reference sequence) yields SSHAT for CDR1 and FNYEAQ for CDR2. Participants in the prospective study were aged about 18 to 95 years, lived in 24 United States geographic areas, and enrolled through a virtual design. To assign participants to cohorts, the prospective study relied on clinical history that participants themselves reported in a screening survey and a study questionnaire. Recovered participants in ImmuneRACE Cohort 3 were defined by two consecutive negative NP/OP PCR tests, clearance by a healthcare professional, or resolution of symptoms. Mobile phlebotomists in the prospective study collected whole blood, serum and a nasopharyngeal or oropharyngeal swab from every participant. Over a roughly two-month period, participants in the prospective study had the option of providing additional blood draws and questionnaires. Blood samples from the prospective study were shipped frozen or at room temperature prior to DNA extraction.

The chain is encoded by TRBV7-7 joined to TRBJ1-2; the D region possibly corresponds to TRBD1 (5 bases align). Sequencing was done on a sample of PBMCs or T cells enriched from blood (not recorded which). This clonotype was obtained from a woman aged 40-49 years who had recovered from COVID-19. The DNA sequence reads TGTGCTAGCAGCCGTCGGAAGACAGATAACTATGGCTACACCTTC. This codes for CASSRRKTDNYGYTF.